The clone carrying this TCR beta chain was counted a few times. Its antigen is currently unknown. Trimming removed 3 bases from V and 7 bases from J; junction bases left unmatched: 7. The germline V gene has CDR1 MNHEY and CDR2 SMNVEV (reference sequence). The CDR3 sequence is 16 residues long. The data were obtained in a study of T cell responses to AZD1222 COVID-19 vaccine. Whole-study results and caveats: Females outnumbered males among donors, who were mostly white British; clonal diversity was possibly underestimated.

TCRdb's copy holds only in-frame clones and misses some; the assay was immunoSEQ multiplex PCR. The sample has 85,000 to 120,000 clones; roughly 80% are singletons. This chain connects TRBV27 to TRBJ2-1; 12 positions agree with TRBD1. This receptor was taken from an adult in good health. This material consisted of peripheral blood, taken on day 0 of AZD1222 vaccination. CDR3 loop: CASSFPGTGGRNEQFF. DNA for the CDR3: TGTGCCAGCAGTTTCCCCGGGACAGGGGGCAGGAATGAGCAGTTCTTC.